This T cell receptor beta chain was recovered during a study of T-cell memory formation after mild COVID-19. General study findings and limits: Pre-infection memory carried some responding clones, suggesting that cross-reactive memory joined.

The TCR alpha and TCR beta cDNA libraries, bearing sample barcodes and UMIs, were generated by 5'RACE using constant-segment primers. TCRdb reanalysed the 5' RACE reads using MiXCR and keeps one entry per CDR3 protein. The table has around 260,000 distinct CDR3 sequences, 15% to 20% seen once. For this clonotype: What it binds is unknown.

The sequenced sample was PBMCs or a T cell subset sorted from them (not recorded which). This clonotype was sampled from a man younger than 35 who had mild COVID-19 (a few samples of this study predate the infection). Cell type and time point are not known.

The CDR3 sequence is CASSLRGRGYTEAFF. In nucleotides, the CDR3 is TGTGCCAGCAGCCTAAGGGGGCGGGGTTACACTGAAGCTTTCTTT. V and J are TRBV5-6 and TRBJ1-1, with 7 positions matching TRBD1. The CDR3 runs to 15 residues. Trimming removed 4 bases from V and 3 bases from J; junction bases left unmatched: 9. The germline gives CDR1 SGHDT, CDR2 YYEEEE. The complete variable domain, with remaining parts taken from reference TRBV5-6 and TRBJ1-1, reads DAGVTQSPTHLIKTRGQQVTLRCSPKSGHDTVSWYQQALGQGPQFIFQYYEEEERQRGNFPDRFSGHQFPNYSSELNVNALLLGDSALYLCASSLRGRGYTEAFFGQGTRLTVV.